Listed below are T cell receptor beta chains from one sample, sequenced in a study of T cells in Graves' hyperthyroidism and ophthalmopathy. In TCRdb, the multiplex PCR reads were re-called with MiXCR into one record per CDR3 protein. This sample has approximately 690,000 distinct CDR3 sequences, with roughly 20% found just once. The specimen sequenced was blood. The receptors here all came from a man aged 30-40 years with Graves' ophthalmopathy. Each CDR3 is given with its conserved first and last residue. The D gene is left open where the match is weak. Clone size is stated in some rows and not others, as once, few, many or a class when expanded.

D gene	V gene	J gene	clone size	CDR3 DNA	CDR3 protein
TRBD1	TRBV29-1	TRBJ1-5	NA	TGCAGCGTCATTACCGGGACAGGGGATCAGCCCCAGCATTTT	CSVITGTGDQPQHF
NA	TRBV5-4	TRBJ2-7	NA	TGTGCCAGCAGCGAAGGACAGAAGAGCGAGCAGTACTTC	CASSEGQKSEQYF
TRBD1	TRBV25-1	TRBJ1-1	NA	TGTGCCAGCAGTGATCCCGGACAGGTAGACACTGAAGCTTTCTTT	CASSDPGQVDTEAFF
NA	TRBV14	TRBJ1-1	few	TGTGCCAGCAGCCCAGGACGGAGGACTGAAGCTTTCTTT	CASSPGRRTEAFF
NA	TRBV20-1	TRBJ2-2	NA	TGCAGTGCTAGATTGGCGGGATATGGGAACACCGGGGAGCTGTTTTTT	CSARLAGYGNTGELFF
TRBD1	TRBV5-1	TRBJ1-1	few	TGCGCCAGCAGCCAAGGGCCGGGACAGCTGAACACTGAAGCTTTCTTT	CASSQGPGQLNTEAFF
NA	TRBV20-1	TRBJ2-1	many	TGCAGTGCTAGAGATAGCAGGGGAGTCAATGAGCAGTTCTTC	CSARDSRGVNEQFF
NA	TRBV20-1	TRBJ2-5	NA	TGCAGTGCTAGCAGGGGATGGTTTCAAGAGACCCAGTACTTC	CSASRGWFQETQYF
TRBD1	TRBV6-9	TRBJ2-7	once	TGTGCCAGCAGTTTTACAGGGGCACTCAACGAGCAGTACTTC	CASSFTGALNEQYF
TRBD1	TRBV20-1	TRBJ2-7	few	TGCGGTGCTAGAGTACCAGGGGGCCCTTATGAGCAGTACTTC	CGARVPGGPYEQYF
TRBD2	TRBV28	TRBJ2-3	many	TGTGCCAGCAGTTGGTCGACTAGCGGGAGCCCAGATACGCAGTATTTT	CASSWSTSGSPDTQYF
NA	TRBV20-1	TRBJ2-1	many	TGCAGTGCTTCGGACGGGACCTACAATGAGCAGTTCTTC	CSASDGTYNEQFF
TRBD2	TRBV4-3	TRBJ2-2	NA	TGCGCCAGCAGCGGGCGACTAGCGATGAACACCGGGGAGCTGTTTTTT	CASSGRLAMNTGELFF
NA	TRBV3-1	TRBJ2-5	NA	TGTGCCAGCAGCCACTCCAGGGAATTAGAGACCCAGTACTTC	CASSHSRELETQYF
NA	TRBV10-1	TRBJ2-7	NA	TGCGCCAGCAGTGACTCCGGGACAACCTCCTACGAGCAGTACTTC	CASSDSGTTSYEQYF
NA	TRBV3-2	TRBJ2-7	NA	TGTGCCAGCAGCCAAGATATGAGCCGGCTCTGCGAGCAGTACTTC	CASSQDMSRLCEQYF
NA	TRBV10-3	TRBJ2-4	few	TGTGCCATCAGTGAGTCGAAACAGCGCGAGGACATTCAGTACTTC	CAISESKQREDIQYF
NA	TRBV11-2	TRBJ2-1	many	TGTGCCAGCAGCTCGGGCCATGAGCAGTTCTTC	CASSSGHEQFF
TRBD1	TRBV3-1	TRBJ1-6	NA	TGTGCCAGCAGCCCCCGGGACAGGGGAACTAATTCACCCCTCCACTTT	CASSPRDRGTNSPLHF
NA	TRBV12-3/TRBV12-4	TRBJ2-1	few	TGTGCCAGCAGCCAGTCTCCGACGGCTGAGCAGTTCTTC	CASSQSPTAEQFF
NA	TRBV7-8	TRBJ1-4	NA	TGTGCCAGCAGCCAACATGAAAAACTGTTTTTT	CASSQHEKLFF
TRBD2	TRBV15	TRBJ2-1	NA	TGTGCCACCAGTCGTAGCGGGAGCTCCTACAATGAGCAGTTCTTC	CATSRSGSSYNEQFF
NA	TRBV6-5	TRBJ2-5	NA	TGTGCCAGCAGTTACTCTCCCACAGGGCGGGAGACCCAGTACTTC	CASSYSPTGRETQYF
NA	TRBV27	TRBJ2-5	many	TGTGCCAGCAGCCCTCGGGGGACCCAGTACTTC	CASSPRGTQYF
NA	TRBV12-3/TRBV12-4	TRBJ2-7	many	TGTGCCAGCAGTGGCGACAACTACGAGCAGTACTTC	CASSGDNYEQYF
NA	TRBV29-1	TRBJ2-1	NA	TGCAGCGTTGTGCGGGATTCTCGTGAGCAGTTCTTC	CSVVRDSREQFF
NA	TRBV7-9	TRBJ2-3	few	TGTGCCAGCAGTCCTAGTGGGGCGGCCCCGCGGGGCACAGATACGCAGTATTTT	CASSPSGAAPRGTDTQYF
NA	TRBV7-2	TRBJ2-2	few	TGTGCCAGCAGCTTATACCAGGGCCCGAACACCGGGGAGCTGTTTTTT	CASSLYQGPNTGELFF
NA	TRBV19	TRBJ1-5	NA	TGTGCCAGGTTCGGGGACCTCCCGCCCCAGCATTTT	CARFGDLPPQHF
TRBD2	TRBV7-2	TRBJ2-3	many	TGTGCCAGCAGTCTTAACCCGGGACTAGCGGGAGATACGCAGTATTTT	CASSLNPGLAGDTQYF
NA	TRBV30	TRBJ2-3	few	TGTGCCTGGAGTGAAGGCCAGGAAAATACGCAGTATTTT	CAWSEGQENTQYF
TRBD1	TRBV28	TRBJ2-7	NA	TGTGCCAGCAGTCCCCCCGACAGGGCGGAGGAGCAGTACTTC	CASSPPDRAEEQYF
NA	TRBV5-8	TRBJ1-5	few	TGTGCCAGCAGCTGGGACACCTCTAATCAGCCCCAGCATTTT	CASSWDTSNQPQHF
NA	TRBV11-2	TRBJ2-7	few	TGTGCCAGCAGCCCCAAGCCCCTCACCACCCCGTTGGACGAGCAGTACTTC	CASSPKPLTTPLDEQYF
TRBD1	TRBV19	TRBJ1-2	NA	TGTGCCAGTAGTCCCCACAGGGGCGAACCCTATGGCTACACCTTC	CASSPHRGEPYGYTF
NA	TRBV7-9	TRBJ1-1	once	TGTGCCAGCACCGCAAGTTCGGGTACTGAAGCTTTCTTT	CASTASSGTEAFF
NA	TRBV2	TRBJ2-7	few	TGTGCCAGCAGTGAAGGCCCCCCTAGCGTGGTCTCCTACGAGCAGTACTTC	CASSEGPPSVVSYEQYF
NA	TRBV28	TRBJ2-7	many	TGTGCCAGCAGCTTGCCAGGGTTATACGAGCAGTACTTC	CASSLPGLYEQYF
TRBD2	TRBV10-2	TRBJ2-3	few	TGCGCCAGCAGCTTACTAGCGGGAGGGAGTAGCACAGATACGCAGTATTTT	CASSLLAGGSSTDTQYF
NA	TRBV3-1	TRBJ2-2	NA	TGTGCCAGCAGCCAAGGAAGGGAGCTGTTTTTT	CASSQGRELFF
NA	TRBV11-2	TRBJ2-1	many	TGTGCCAGCAGCTTAGGCACAGCTAACAATGAGCAGTTCTTC	CASSLGTANNEQFF